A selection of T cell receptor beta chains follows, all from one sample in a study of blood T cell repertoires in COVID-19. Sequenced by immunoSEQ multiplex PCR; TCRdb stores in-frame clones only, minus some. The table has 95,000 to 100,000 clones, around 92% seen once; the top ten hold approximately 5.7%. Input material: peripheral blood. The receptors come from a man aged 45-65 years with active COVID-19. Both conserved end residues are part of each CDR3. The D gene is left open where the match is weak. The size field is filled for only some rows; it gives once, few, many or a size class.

CDR3aa: CASSRQPSGANVLTF; CDR3nt: TGTGCCAGTAGTCGACAGCCCTCTGGGGCCAACGTCCTGACTTTC; j_gene: TRBJ2-6; d_gene: NA; abundance: NA; v_gene: TRBV19
CDR3aa: CASSQDGLADGVPREQFF; CDR3nt: TGCGCCAGCAGCCAAGATGGACTAGCGGATGGGGTTCCCAGGGAGCAGTTCTTC; j_gene: TRBJ2-1; d_gene: TRBD2; abundance: NA; v_gene: TRBV4-1
CDR3aa: CASSLGVNEQFF; CDR3nt: TGTGCCAGCAGCTTAGGGGTAAATGAGCAGTTCTTC; j_gene: TRBJ2-1; d_gene: NA; abundance: NA; v_gene: TRBV5-6
CDR3aa: CASSLGLDTGELFF; CDR3nt: TGCGCCAGCAGCTTGGGTTTAGACACCGGGGAGCTGTTTTTT; j_gene: TRBJ2-2; d_gene: NA; abundance: NA; v_gene: TRBV5-1
CDR3aa: CAWSTYSTGELFF; CDR3nt: TGTGCCTGGAGTACCTACAGTACCGGGGAGCTGTTTTTT; j_gene: TRBJ2-2; d_gene: NA; abundance: NA; v_gene: TRBV30
CDR3aa: CASSLRLDRYEQYF; CDR3nt: TGTGCCAGCAGCTTGCGGCTAGACCGTTACGAGCAGTACTTC; j_gene: TRBJ2-7; d_gene: NA; abundance: once; v_gene: TRBV5-4
CDR3aa: CASNGWAGAASGNTIYF; CDR3nt: TGTGCCAGCAATGGATGGGCGGGGGCAGCCTCTGGAAACACCATATATTTT; j_gene: TRBJ1-3; d_gene: NA; abundance: NA; v_gene: TRBV2
CDR3aa: CASSPGTSGLRGQYF; CDR3nt: TGTGCCAGCAGCCCAGGGACTAGCGGCCTACGAGGGCAGTACTTC; j_gene: TRBJ2-7; d_gene: TRBD2; abundance: few; v_gene: TRBV27
CDR3aa: CASSSTSNQPQHF; CDR3nt: TGTGCCAGCAGTTCCACATCTAATCAGCCCCAGCATTTT; j_gene: TRBJ1-5; d_gene: NA; abundance: NA; v_gene: TRBV28
CDR3aa: CASSLAGRVSGNTIYF; CDR3nt: TGTGCCAGCAGCTTGGCCGGCAGGGTATCTGGAAACACCATATATTTT; j_gene: TRBJ1-3; d_gene: NA; abundance: NA; v_gene: TRBV5-4
CDR3aa: CASSGGLAGAPETQYF; CDR3nt: TGCGCCAGCAGCGGCGGACTAGCGGGAGCCCCAGAGACCCAGTACTTC; j_gene: TRBJ2-5; d_gene: TRBD2; abundance: NA; v_gene: TRBV5-1
CDR3aa: CASSLSNLLSRIYGYTF; CDR3nt: TGTGCCAGCAGTTTATCGAATTTATTATCGAGAATCTATGGCTACACCTTC; j_gene: TRBJ1-2; d_gene: NA; abundance: NA; v_gene: TRBV27
CDR3aa: CASSPGILQGDEAFF; CDR3nt: TGCGCCAGCAGCCCCGGTATCCTCCAGGGGGACGAAGCTTTCTTT; j_gene: TRBJ1-1; d_gene: TRBD1; abundance: NA; v_gene: TRBV5-1
CDR3aa: CASSSAGTGGNQPQHF; CDR3nt: TGTGCCAGTAGTAGCGCCGGGACAGGGGGAAATCAGCCCCAGCATTTT; j_gene: TRBJ1-5; d_gene: TRBD1; abundance: NA; v_gene: TRBV19
CDR3aa: CASSPRAGRSSYNEQFF; CDR3nt: TGTGCCAGCAGCCCGAGGGCGGGCCGAAGCTCCTACAATGAGCAGTTCTTC; j_gene: TRBJ2-1; d_gene: NA; abundance: NA; v_gene: TRBV7-9
CDR3aa: CASSYSGRGDTQYF; CDR3nt: TGCGCCAGCAGCTATAGCGGGAGAGGAGATACGCAGTATTTT; j_gene: TRBJ2-3; d_gene: TRBD2; abundance: NA; v_gene: TRBV5-1
CDR3aa: CASSPRGAGALNTEAFF; CDR3nt: TGTGCCAGCAGCCCCCGGGGGGCAGGGGCACTGAACACTGAAGCTTTCTTT; j_gene: TRBJ1-1; d_gene: NA; abundance: NA; v_gene: TRBV7-2